This is a list of T cell receptor beta chains from one sample in a study of blood T cell repertoires in COVID-19. The data were produced by immunoSEQ multiplex PCR, yet TCRdb's version contains in-frame clones alone and is incomplete. The data hold 200,000 to 300,000 clones, with approximately 85% observed a single time. The sample taken for sequencing was PBMCs or T cells enriched from blood (not recorded which). The source is a woman in her 50s with acute COVID-19. CDR3s include the opening cysteine and the closing phenylalanine or tryptophan. D genes are given only for firm matches. Clone sizes are given selectively: once, few, many, or a class where the clone is expanded.

D	size	V	J	CDR3	DNA
TRBD1	NA	TRBV5-1	TRBJ1-5	CASSLQTGGNQPQHF	TGCGCCAGCAGCTTGCAGACAGGGGGAAATCAGCCCCAGCATTTT
NA	NA	TRBV11-3	TRBJ2-3	CASSFTTDTQYF	TGTGCCAGCAGCTTCACTACAGATACGCAGTATTTT
NA	NA	TRBV4-3	TRBJ1-2	CASSQVLEYGYTF	TGCGCCAGCAGCCAAGTCCTGGAGTATGGCTACACCTTC
NA	NA	TRBV9	TRBJ2-3	CASKGVSDTQYF	TGTGCCAGCAAGGGAGTGTCAGATACGCAGTATTTT
NA	NA	TRBV9	TRBJ2-1	CASGLFSSYNEQFF	TGTGCCAGCGGGCTTTTTAGCTCCTACAATGAGCAGTTCTTC
NA	once	TRBV18	TRBJ2-1	CASSPPGRGQLNEQFF	TGTGCCAGCTCACCACCGGGAAGGGGTCAACTCAATGAGCAGTTCTTC
TRBD1	NA	TRBV3-1/TRBV3-2	TRBJ2-5	CASSPWDRQETQYF	TGTGCCAGCAGCCCCTGGGACAGGCAAGAGACCCAGTACTTC
NA	NA	TRBV2	TRBJ1-1	CASSGAGVTEAFF	TGTGCCAGTTCCGGGGCAGGGGTCACTGAAGCTTTCTTT
NA	NA	TRBV6-5	TRBJ2-3	CASRTTAASDYTQYF	TGTGCCAGCAGGACGACTGCGGCTTCTGACTATACGCAGTATTTT
TRBD1	NA	TRBV19	TRBJ2-1	CASSPQGARYNEQFF	TGTGCCAGTAGCCCACAGGGGGCGCGGTACAATGAGCAGTTCTTC
NA	NA	TRBV3-1/TRBV3-2	TRBJ1-1	CASSQEGQGNTEAFF	TGTGCCAGCAGCCAAGAAGGGCAGGGGAACACTGAAGCTTTCTTT
TRBD1	NA	TRBV3-1/TRBV3-2	TRBJ1-2	CASSQDDGQGYYGYTF	TGTGCCAGCAGCCAAGATGACGGACAGGGATACTATGGCTACACCTTC
NA	NA	TRBV2	TRBJ1-1	CASTPFGGGHTEAFF	TGTGCCAGCACCCCATTTGGGGGAGGGCACACTGAAGCTTTCTTT
NA	NA	TRBV3-1/TRBV3-2	TRBJ1-2	CASSQGARAYLYGYTF	TGTGCCAGCAGCCAAGGTGCCAGGGCTTATCTCTATGGCTACACCTTC
NA	few	TRBV7-8	TRBJ2-7	CASSPSGTSGEQYF	TGTGCCAGCAGCCCATCCGGGACTTCTGGCGAGCAGTACTTC
TRBD1	once	TRBV11-2	TRBJ1-2	CASSSPQGERNGYTF	TGTGCCAGCAGCTCCCCTCAGGGGGAACGGAATGGCTACACCTTC
TRBD1	few	TRBV2	TRBJ1-5	CASSGSGQVDPQHF	TGTGCCAGCAGTGGATCGGGACAGGTGGACCCCCAGCATTTT
TRBD1	NA	TRBV19	TRBJ2-6	CASSVAGTARPPGANVLTF	TGTGCCAGTAGTGTCGCCGGGACAGCCAGACCCCCCGGGGCCAACGTCCTGACTTTC
TRBD2	few	TRBV7-8	TRBJ2-1	CASSRGTSGDMNNEQFF	TGTGCCAGCAGCCGCGGGACTAGCGGGGATATGAACAATGAGCAGTTCTTC
NA	NA	TRBV3-1/TRBV3-2	TRBJ1-1	CASSPRDRSTEAFF	TGTGCCAGCAGCCCCCGGGATCGGAGCACTGAAGCTTTCTTT
NA	NA	TRBV9	TRBJ2-2	CASSVAGGPGELFF	TGTGCCAGCAGCGTAGCGGGGGGCCCCGGGGAGCTGTTTTTT
NA	NA	TRBV7-9	TRBJ1-1	CASSPGREAFF	TGTGCCAGCAGCCCAGGCCGAGAAGCTTTCTTT
TRBD2	NA	TRBV27	TRBJ2-7	CASSSGGYYEQYF	TGTGCCAGCAGTAGCGGGGGATACTACGAGCAGTACTTC
TRBD1	NA	TRBV2	TRBJ2-1	CASSTTGGEQFF	TGTGCCAGCAGCACCACAGGGGGTGAGCAGTTCTTC
TRBD1	NA	TRBV7-8	TRBJ1-1	CASSLAGGAGNTEAFF	TGTGCCAGCAGCTTAGCAGGGGGCGCGGGGAACACTGAAGCTTTCTTT
NA	NA	TRBV6-5	TRBJ1-1	CASSLPMNTEAFF	TGTGCCAGCAGTCTTCCTATGAACACTGAAGCTTTCTTT
NA	few	TRBV12-3/TRBV12-4	TRBJ2-2	CASSGQNTGELFF	TGTGCCAGCAGTGGACAGAACACCGGGGAGCTGTTTTTT
NA	NA	TRBV7-2	TRBJ1-2	CASWNRALFYGYTF	TGTGCCAGCTGGAACAGGGCCCTTTTCTATGGCTACACCTTC
NA	NA	TRBV6-5	TRBJ2-7	CASSYSSIPYEQYF	TGTGCCAGCAGTTACTCGAGCATCCCCTACGAGCAGTACTTC
TRBD1	NA	TRBV3-1/TRBV3-2	TRBJ1-2	CASSQGTGLNYGYTF	TGTGCCAGCAGCCAAGGGACAGGCCTTAACTATGGCTACACCTTC
NA	NA	TRBV11-2	TRBJ2-1	CASSLVGGAVNEQFF	TGTGCCAGCAGCTTAGTGGGGGGGGCCGTAAATGAGCAGTTCTTC
TRBD2	NA	TRBV6-5	TRBJ2-3	CASSFSSGGTPTKQYF	TGTGCCAGCAGTTTTTCTAGCGGGGGGACACCTACTAAGCAGTATTTT
NA	NA	TRBV3-1/TRBV3-2	TRBJ2-5	CASSLRGWETQYF	TGTGCCAGCAGCCTTAGGGGGTGGGAGACCCAGTACTTC
NA	NA	TRBV10-3	TRBJ2-7	CAISGRRQPGDYEQYF	TGTGCCATCAGTGGAAGACGGCAGCCAGGCGACTACGAGCAGTACTTC
NA	NA	TRBV2	TRBJ2-5	CASSGIEGQETQYF	TGTGCCAGCAGTGGGATAGAGGGCCAAGAGACCCAGTACTTC
NA	NA	TRBV7-9	TRBJ1-2	CASSPPGAADYGYTF	TGTGCCAGCAGCCCGCCAGGGGCGGCAGACTATGGCTACACCTTC
NA	NA	TRBV19	TRBJ1-1	CASKWGRMNTEAFF	TGTGCCAGTAAATGGGGCCGGATGAACACTGAAGCTTTCTTT
NA	NA	TRBV27	TRBJ1-2	CASSLVGGYGYTF	TGTGCCAGCAGTTTGGTTGGAGGCTATGGCTACACCTTC
TRBD1	NA	TRBV29-1	TRBJ2-5	CSGRARGQQETQYF	TGCAGCGGCCGGGCCAGGGGGCAGCAAGAGACCCAGTACTTC
TRBD1	NA	TRBV4-1	TRBJ2-7	CASSLGQGGSYEQYF	TGCGCCAGCAGCCTGGGACAGGGGGGCTCCTACGAGCAGTACTTC
NA	once	TRBV30	TRBJ1-6	CAWNGGGKPNNSPLHF	TGTGCCTGGAACGGGGGGGGAAAGCCCAACAATTCACCCCTCCACTTT
NA	few	TRBV3-1/TRBV3-2	TRBJ1-1	CASSQGGNEAFF	TGTGCCAGCAGCCAAGGCGGGAATGAAGCTTTCTTT
NA	NA	TRBV7-2	TRBJ2-7	CASSLMGGSYEQYF	TGTGCCAGCAGCTTAATGGGGGGATCCTACGAGCAGTACTTC
NA	NA	TRBV29-1	TRBJ2-2	CSVVPTGNGELFF	TGCAGCGTTGTACCTACAGGGAACGGGGAGCTGTTTTTT
TRBD2	few	TRBV18	TRBJ2-1	CASSPGAGGPNEQFF	TGTGCCAGCTCACCCGGGGCGGGGGGGCCCAATGAGCAGTTCTTC
NA	once	TRBV6-5	TRBJ1-4	CASSRKTFGKLFF	TGTGCCAGCAGTCGAAAGACATTTGGGAAACTGTTTTTT
TRBD1	once	TRBV5-1	TRBJ2-3	CASRRQGVGLADTQYF	TGCGCCAGCAGAAGACAGGGTGTTGGTCTGGCAGATACGCAGTATTTT
NA	NA	TRBV5-6	TRBJ1-2	CASSFARNYGYTF	TGTGCCAGCAGCTTTGCCCGGAACTATGGCTACACCTTC
NA	NA	TRBV27	TRBJ2-1	CASSFLAGGSDEQFF	TGTGCCAGCAGTTTCCTGGCTGGAGGGAGCGATGAGCAGTTCTTC
TRBD1	NA	TRBV4-1	TRBJ1-5	CASSLHDRGNSQPQHF	TGCGCCAGCAGCCTCCACGACAGGGGGAATTCCCAGCCCCAGCATTTT
TRBD1	NA	TRBV29-1	TRBJ2-2	CSGGQDYTGELFF	TGCAGCGGCGGACAGGATTACACCGGGGAGCTGTTTTTT
NA	few	TRBV4-2	TRBJ1-5	CASSPRGGEQPQHF	TGTGCCAGCAGTCCTAGGGGCGGGGAACAGCCCCAGCATTTT
NA	NA	TRBV20-1	TRBJ2-7	CSASRGFSSYEQYF	TGCAGTGCTAGTAGGGGCTTCAGCTCCTACGAGCAGTACTTC
NA	NA	TRBV20-1	TRBJ2-3	CSAHRTDTQYF	TGCAGTGCGCATCGGACAGATACGCAGTATTTT
NA	NA	TRBV10-3	TRBJ1-2	CAISESPVYGYTF	TGTGCCATCAGTGAGTCGCCAGTCTATGGCTACACCTTC
NA	NA	TRBV10-2	TRBJ1-2	CASSYVYTSANYGYTF	TGCGCCAGCTCGTATGTTTATACAAGCGCTAACTATGGCTACACCTTC
NA	once	TRBV27	TRBJ1-6	CASSSKPLNSYNSPLHF	TGTGCCAGCAGTTCTAAGCCTTTAAACTCCTATAATTCACCCCTCCACTTT